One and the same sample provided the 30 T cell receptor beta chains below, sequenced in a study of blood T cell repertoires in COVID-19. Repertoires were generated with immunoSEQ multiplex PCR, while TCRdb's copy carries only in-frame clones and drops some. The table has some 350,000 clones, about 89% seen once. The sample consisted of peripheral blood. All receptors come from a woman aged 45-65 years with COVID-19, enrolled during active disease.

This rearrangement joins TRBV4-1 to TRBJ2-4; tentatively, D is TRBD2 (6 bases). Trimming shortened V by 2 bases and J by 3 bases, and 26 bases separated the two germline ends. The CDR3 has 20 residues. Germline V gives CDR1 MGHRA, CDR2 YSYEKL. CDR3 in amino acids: CASSQRGGKGNLGGKNIQYF. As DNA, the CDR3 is TGCGCCAGCAGCCAAAGGGGAGGCAAAGGGAATCTCGGGGGCAAAAACATTCAGTACTTC.

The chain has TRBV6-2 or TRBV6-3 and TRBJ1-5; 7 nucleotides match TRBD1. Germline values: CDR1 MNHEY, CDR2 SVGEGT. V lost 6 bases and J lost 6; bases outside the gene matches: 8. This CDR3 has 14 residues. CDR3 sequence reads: CASRPDRVRQPQHF. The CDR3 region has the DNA TGTGCCAGCAGGCCTGACAGGGTTCGTCAGCCCCAGCATTTT.

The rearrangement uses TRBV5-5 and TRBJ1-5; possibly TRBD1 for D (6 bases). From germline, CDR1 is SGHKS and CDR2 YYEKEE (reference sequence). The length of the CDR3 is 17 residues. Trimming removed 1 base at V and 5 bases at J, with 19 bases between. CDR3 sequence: CASSLSTTGFRDQPQHF. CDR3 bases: TGTGCCAGCAGCTTGTCGACTACAGGGTTCAGAGATCAGCCCCAGCATTTT.

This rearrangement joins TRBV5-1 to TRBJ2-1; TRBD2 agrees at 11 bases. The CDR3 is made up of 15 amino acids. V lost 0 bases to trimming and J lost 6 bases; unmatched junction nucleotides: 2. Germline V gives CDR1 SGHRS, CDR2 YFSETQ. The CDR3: CASSLGSGRANEQFF. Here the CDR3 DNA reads TGCGCCAGCAGCTTGGGTAGCGGGAGGGCCAATGAGCAGTTCTTC. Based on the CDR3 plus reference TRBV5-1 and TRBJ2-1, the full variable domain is KAGVTQTPRYLIKTRGQQVTLSCSPISGHRSVSWYQQTPGQGLQFLFEYFSETQRNKGNFPGRFSGRQFSNSRSEMNVSTLELGDSALYLCASSLGSGRANEQFFGPGTRLTVL.

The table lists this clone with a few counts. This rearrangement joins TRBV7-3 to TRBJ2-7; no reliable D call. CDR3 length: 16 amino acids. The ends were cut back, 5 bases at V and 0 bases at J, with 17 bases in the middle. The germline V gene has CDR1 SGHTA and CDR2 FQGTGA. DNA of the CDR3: TGTGCCAGCAGCCTCCGCCCCCCAGGCAACTCCTACGAGCAGTACTTC. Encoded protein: CASSLRPPGNSYEQYF.

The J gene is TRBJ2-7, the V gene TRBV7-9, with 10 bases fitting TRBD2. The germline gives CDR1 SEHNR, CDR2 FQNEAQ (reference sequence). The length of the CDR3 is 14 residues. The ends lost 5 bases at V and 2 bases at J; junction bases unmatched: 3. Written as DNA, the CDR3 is TGTGCCAGCAGCGACGGGACTAGCGCCTACGAGCAGTACTTC. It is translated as CASSDGTSAYEQYF.

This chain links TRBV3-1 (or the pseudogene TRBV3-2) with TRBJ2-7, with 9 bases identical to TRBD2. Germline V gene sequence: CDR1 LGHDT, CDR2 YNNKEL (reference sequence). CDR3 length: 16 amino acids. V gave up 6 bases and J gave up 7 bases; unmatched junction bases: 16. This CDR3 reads CASSRDLSGGWGEQYF. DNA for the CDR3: TGTGCCAGCAGTCGGGACCTTAGCGGGGGCTGGGGGGAGCAGTACTTC.

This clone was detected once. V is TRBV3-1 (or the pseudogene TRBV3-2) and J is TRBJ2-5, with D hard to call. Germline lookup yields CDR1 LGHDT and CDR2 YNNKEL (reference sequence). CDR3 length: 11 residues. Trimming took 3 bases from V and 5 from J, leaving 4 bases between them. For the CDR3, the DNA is TGTGCCAGCAGCCACACTGAGACCCAGTACTTC. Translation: CASSHTETQYF.

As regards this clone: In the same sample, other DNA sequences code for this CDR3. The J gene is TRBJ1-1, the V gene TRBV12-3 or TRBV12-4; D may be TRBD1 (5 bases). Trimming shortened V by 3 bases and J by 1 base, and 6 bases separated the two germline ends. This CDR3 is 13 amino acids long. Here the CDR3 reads CASSLGGNTEAFF. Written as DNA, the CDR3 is TGTGCCAGCAGTTTGGGGGGGAACACTGAAGCTTTCTTT.

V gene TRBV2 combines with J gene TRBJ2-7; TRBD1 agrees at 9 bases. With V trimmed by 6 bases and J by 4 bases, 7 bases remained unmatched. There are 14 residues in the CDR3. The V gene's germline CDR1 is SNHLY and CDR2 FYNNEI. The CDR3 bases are TGTGCCAGCAGGGCGGAGGACAGGGGTTACGAGCAGTACTTC. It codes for CASRAEDRGYEQYF.

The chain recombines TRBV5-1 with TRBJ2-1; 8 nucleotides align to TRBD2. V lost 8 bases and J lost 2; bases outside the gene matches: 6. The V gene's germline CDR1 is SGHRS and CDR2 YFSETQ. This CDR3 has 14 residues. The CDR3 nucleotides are TGCGCCAGTCGGGAGGGGGAGACCTACAATGAGCAGTTCTTC. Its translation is CASREGETYNEQFF.

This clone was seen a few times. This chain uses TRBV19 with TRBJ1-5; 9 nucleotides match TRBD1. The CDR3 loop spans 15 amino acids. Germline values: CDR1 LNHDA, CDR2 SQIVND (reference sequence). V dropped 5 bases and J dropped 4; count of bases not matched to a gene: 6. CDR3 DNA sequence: TGTGCCAGTAGTCCAGGGACAGGGTGGAATCAGCCCCAGCATTTT. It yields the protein CASSPGTGWNQPQHF.

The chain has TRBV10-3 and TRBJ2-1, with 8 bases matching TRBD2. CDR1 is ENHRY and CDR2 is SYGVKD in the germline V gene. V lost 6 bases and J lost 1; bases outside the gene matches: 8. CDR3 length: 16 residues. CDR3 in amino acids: CAISDAGGRSYNEQFF. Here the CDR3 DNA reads TGTGCCATCAGCGATGCGGGAGGCCGGTCCTACAATGAGCAGTTCTTC.

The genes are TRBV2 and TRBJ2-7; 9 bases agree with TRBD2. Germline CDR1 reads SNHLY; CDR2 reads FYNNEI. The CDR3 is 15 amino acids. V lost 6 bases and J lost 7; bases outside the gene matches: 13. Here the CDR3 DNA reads TGTGCCAGCAGGGACCTCGGGCGGGAGGGCAGGGAGCAGTACTTC. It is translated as CASRDLGREGREQYF.

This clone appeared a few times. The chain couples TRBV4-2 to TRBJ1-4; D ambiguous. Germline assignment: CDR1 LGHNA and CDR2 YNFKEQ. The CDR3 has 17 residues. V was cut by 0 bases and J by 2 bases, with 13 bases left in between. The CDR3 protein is CASSQDGSGVTNEKLFF. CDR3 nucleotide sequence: TGTGCCAGCAGCCAAGATGGCAGCGGAGTGACTAATGAAAAACTGTTTTTT.

The CDR3 loop reads CASSVSRKIAKNIQYF. CDR3 DNA sequence: TGTGCCAGCAGTGTATCCAGGAAGATAGCCAAAAACATTCAGTACTTC. This sequence joins TRBV6-4 and TRBJ2-4; the D is unclear. Trimming stripped 4 bases from V and 0 bases from J, with 13 bases between. CDR3 size: 16 residues. The germline gives CDR1 MRHNA, CDR2 SNTAGT.

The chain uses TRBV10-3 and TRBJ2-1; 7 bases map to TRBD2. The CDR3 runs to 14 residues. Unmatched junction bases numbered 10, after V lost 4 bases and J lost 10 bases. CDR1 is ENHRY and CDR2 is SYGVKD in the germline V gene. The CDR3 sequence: CAISVRAGEGEQFF. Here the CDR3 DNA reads TGTGCCATCAGTGTTAGGGCGGGAGAGGGCGAGCAGTTCTTC.

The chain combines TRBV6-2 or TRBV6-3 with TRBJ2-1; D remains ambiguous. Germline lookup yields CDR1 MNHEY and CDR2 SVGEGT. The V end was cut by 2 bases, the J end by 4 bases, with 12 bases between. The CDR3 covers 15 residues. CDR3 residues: CASSYEAAEYNEQFF. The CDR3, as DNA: TGTGCCAGCAGTTACGAGGCAGCCGAATACAATGAGCAGTTCTTC.

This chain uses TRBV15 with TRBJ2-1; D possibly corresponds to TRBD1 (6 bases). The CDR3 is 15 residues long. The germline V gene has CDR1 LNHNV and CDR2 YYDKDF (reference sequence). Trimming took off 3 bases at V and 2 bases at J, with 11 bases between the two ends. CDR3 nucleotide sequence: TGTGCCACCAGCAGTGGGACACCGACCTACAATGAGCAGTTCTTC. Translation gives CATSSGTPTYNEQFF.

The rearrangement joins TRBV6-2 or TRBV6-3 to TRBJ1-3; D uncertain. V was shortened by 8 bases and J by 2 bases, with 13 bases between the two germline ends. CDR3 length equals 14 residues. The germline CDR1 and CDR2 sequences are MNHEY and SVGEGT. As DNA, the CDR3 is TGTGCCAGCGGCCCCGTCGGGACTGGAAACACCATATATTTT. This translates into CASGPVGTGNTIYF.

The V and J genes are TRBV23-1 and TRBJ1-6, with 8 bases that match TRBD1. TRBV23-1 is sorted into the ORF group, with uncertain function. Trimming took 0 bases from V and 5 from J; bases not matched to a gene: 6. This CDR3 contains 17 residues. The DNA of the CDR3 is TGCGCCAGCAGTCAATCCACTGGGACAGGCGATAATTCACCCCTCCACTTT. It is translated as CASSQSTGTGDNSPLHF.

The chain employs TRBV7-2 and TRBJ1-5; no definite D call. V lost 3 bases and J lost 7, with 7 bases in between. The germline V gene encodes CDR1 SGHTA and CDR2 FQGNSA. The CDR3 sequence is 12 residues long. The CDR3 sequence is CASSFLLQPQHF. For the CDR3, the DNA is TGTGCCAGCAGCTTCCTTTTACAGCCCCAGCATTTT. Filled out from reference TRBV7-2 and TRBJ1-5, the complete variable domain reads GAGVSQSPSNKVTEKGKDVELRCDPISGHTALYWYRQSLGQGLEFLIYFQGNSAPDKSGLPSDRFSAERTGGSVSTLTIQRTQQEDSAVYLCASSFLLQPQHFGDGTRLSIL.

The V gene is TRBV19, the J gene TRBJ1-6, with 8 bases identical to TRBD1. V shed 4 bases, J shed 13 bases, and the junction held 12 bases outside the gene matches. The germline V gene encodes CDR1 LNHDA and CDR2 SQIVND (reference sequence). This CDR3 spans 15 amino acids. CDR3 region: CASSTSGQGPLPLHF. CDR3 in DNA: TGTGCCAGTAGTACTTCCGGACAGGGTCCCCTCCCCCTCCACTTT.

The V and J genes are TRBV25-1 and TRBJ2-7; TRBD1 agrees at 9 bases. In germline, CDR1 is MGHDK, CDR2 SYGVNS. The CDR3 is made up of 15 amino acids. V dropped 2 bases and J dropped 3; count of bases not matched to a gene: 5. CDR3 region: CASSEGGTGSYEQYF. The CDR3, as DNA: TGTGCCAGCAGTGAAGGGGGGACAGGGAGCTACGAGCAGTACTTC.

This CDR3 reads CASSSGRATSANYGYTF. In DNA, the CDR3 is TGTGCCAGCAGCTCTGGCAGGGCGACTTCAGCTAACTATGGCTACACCTTC. The chain has TRBV7-2 and TRBJ1-2, with D possibly matching TRBD1 (5 bases). Germline values: CDR1 SGHTA, CDR2 FQGNSA. V lost 4 bases and J lost 0, with 18 bases in between. This CDR3 region has 17 residues. Complete variable domain (other parts from reference TRBV7-2 and TRBJ1-2): GAGVSQSPSNKVTEKGKDVELRCDPISGHTALYWYRQSLGQGLEFLIYFQGNSAPDKSGLPSDRFSAERTGGSVSTLTIQRTQQEDSAVYLCASSSGRATSANYGYTFGSGTRLTVV.

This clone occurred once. The CDR3 nucleotides are TGTGCCAGCAGTTCCGCGGGCTCGTCGTTCTTC. Translation gives CASSSAGSSFF. This chain connects TRBV12-3 or TRBV12-4 to TRBJ2-1, with D perhaps matching TRBD2 (5 bases). With 4 bases removed from V and 15 bases from J, the gap between germline ends came to 13 bases. This CDR3 is built from 11 residues.

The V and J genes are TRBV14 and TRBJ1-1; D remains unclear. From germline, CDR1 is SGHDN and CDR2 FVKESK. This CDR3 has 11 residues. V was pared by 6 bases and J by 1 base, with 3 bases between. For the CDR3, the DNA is TGTGCCAGCAGTCAGAACACTGAAGCTTTCTTT. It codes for CASSQNTEAFF.

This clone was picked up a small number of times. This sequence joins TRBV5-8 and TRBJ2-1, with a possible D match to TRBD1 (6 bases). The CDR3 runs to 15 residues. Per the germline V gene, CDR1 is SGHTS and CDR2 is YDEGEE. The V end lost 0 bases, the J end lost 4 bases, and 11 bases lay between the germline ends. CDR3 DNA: TGTGCCAGCAGCTTGGCAGGGGTAGTTTACAATGAGCAGTTCTTC. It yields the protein CASSLAGVVYNEQFF.

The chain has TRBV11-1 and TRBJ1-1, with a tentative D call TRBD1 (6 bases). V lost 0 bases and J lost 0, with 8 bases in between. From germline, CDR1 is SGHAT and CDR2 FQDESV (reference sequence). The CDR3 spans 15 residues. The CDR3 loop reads CASSLAGAMNTEAFF. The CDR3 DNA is TGTGCCAGCAGCTTAGCGGGGGCGATGAACACTGAAGCTTTCTTT. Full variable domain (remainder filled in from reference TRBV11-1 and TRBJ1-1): EAEVAQSPRYKITEKSQAVAFWCDPISGHATLYWYRQILGQGPELLVQFQDESVVDDSQLPKDRFSAERLKGVDSTLKIQPAELGDSAMYLCASSLAGAMNTEAFFGQGTRLTVV.

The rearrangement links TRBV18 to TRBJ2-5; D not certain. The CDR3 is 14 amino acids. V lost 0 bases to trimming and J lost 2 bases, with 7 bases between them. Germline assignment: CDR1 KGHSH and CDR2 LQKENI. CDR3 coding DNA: TGTGCCAGCTCACCACCGTTCGGGCAAGAGACCCAGTACTTC. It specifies CASSPPFGQETQYF.